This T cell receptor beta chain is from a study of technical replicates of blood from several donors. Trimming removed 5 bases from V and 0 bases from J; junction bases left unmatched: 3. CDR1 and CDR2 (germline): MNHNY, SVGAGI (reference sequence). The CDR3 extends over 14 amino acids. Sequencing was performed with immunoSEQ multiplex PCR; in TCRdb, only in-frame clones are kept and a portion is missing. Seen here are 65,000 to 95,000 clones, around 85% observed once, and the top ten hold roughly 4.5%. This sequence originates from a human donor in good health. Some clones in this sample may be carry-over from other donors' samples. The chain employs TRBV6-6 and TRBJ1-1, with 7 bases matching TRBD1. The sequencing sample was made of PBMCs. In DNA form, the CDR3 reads TGTGCCAGCAGTGGGGGACAGATGAACACTGAAGCTTTCTTT. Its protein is CASSGGQMNTEAFF.